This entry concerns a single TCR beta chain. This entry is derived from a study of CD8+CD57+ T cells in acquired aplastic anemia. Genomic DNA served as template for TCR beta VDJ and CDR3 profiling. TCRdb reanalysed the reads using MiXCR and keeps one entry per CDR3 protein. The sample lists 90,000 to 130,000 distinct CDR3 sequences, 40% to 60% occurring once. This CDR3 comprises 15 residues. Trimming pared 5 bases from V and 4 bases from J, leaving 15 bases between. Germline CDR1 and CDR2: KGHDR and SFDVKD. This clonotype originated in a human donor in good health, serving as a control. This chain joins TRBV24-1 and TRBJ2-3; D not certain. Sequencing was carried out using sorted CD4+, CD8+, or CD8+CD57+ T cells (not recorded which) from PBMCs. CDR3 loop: CATSGGAGFSDTQYF. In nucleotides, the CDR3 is TGTGCCACCAGTGGAGGAGCTGGGTTTTCAGATACGCAGTATTTT.